These 22 T cell receptor beta chains originate from one sample sequenced in a study of T cells in Graves' hyperthyroidism and ophthalmopathy (dated by TCRdb to between 2018 and 2020). Receptor amplification or capture employed multiplex PCR. Sequenced using an Illumina HiSeq 2000. The TCR beta CDR3 regions were amplified from RNA transcripts. The TCR CDR3 was subjected to a first round of RT-PCR using the HTBI primer set and the Qiagen OneStep RT-PCR kit. Clones were called with MiXCR by TCRdb after fastp trimmed the public reads at Q25, and only in-frame beta chains were retained. Merged by CDR3 protein, the rows form single entries marked with the most common genes and DNA. The sample table lists 480,000 or so distinct CDR3 sequences, around 43% of them with a count of one. The ten largest make up 35% to 50% of the sample. The sequenced material came from peripheral blood or thyroid tissue (not recorded which). The receptors were sampled from an adult woman with Graves' disease, either hyperthyroidism or ophthalmopathy (not recorded which).

A few counts support this clonotype. The chain combines TRBV19 with TRBJ1-5, with 10 bases that match TRBD1. V dropped 7 bases and J dropped 7; count of bases not matched to a gene: 13. This CDR3 is built from 16 residues. CDR1 and CDR2 from the germline V gene are LNHDA and SQIVND (reference sequence). CDR3 in DNA: TGTGCCAGTAACCAAGATCAGGACAGGGGGTGGCAGCCCCAGCATTTT. Its protein product is CASNQDQDRGWQPQHF.

The chain is built from TRBV29-1 and TRBJ2-7, with TRBD2 matching 9 bases. The CDR3 is made up of 14 amino acids. Per the germline V gene, CDR1 is SQVTM and CDR2 is ANQGSEA. With 5 bases clipped from V and 7 bases from J, the junction kept 12 bases outside the gene matches. This CDR3 reads CSVTWTSAGNEQYF. CDR3 bases: TGCAGCGTTACCTGGACTAGCGCTGGGAATGAGCAGTACTTC.

The gene calls are TRBV29-1 and TRBJ1-2; D is unresolved. Germline V gene sequence: CDR1 SQVTM, CDR2 ANQGSEA. V lost 3 bases to trimming and J lost 4 bases, with 15 bases between them. The length of the CDR3 is 14 residues. The CDR3 nucleotides read TGCAGCGTTGATTTAGTAGACCAAGCCTATGGCTACACCTTC. Amino acid sequence: CSVDLVDQAYGYTF.

The chain employs TRBV20-1 and TRBJ2-7; 9 positions match TRBD2. The V gene end was trimmed by 2 bases and the J gene end by 3 bases; junction bases not matched to a gene: 14. CDR3 length equals 17 residues. CDR1 is DFQATT and CDR2 is SNEGSKA in the germline V gene (reference sequence). CDR3 region: CSARPVRLERGDYEQYF. The DNA of the CDR3 is TGCAGTGCTAGACCCGTACGGCTGGAGCGGGGGGACTACGAGCAGTACTTC.

With respect to this clonotype: The junction departs from the called germline gene at one end, perhaps through a read error. The rearrangement uses TRBV10-3 and TRBJ1-5; 9 bases fit TRBD1. Looked up from germline, CDR1 is ENHRY and CDR2 is SYGVKD. The CDR3 consists of 17 residues. CDR3 residues: CAISERSSGTGLQSQHF. DNA for the CDR3: TGTGCCATCAGTGAGCGATCCTCCGGGACAGGGCTTCAGTCCCAGCATTTT.

This clonotype came up many times. V and J are TRBV11-2 and TRBJ1-5; perhaps TRBD1 as D (6 bases). Germline-derived CDR1 and CDR2 are SGHAT and FQNNGV. Trimming pared 6 bases from V and 5 bases from J, leaving 23 bases between. The CDR3 length is 17 residues. The DNA for the CDR3 is TGTGCCAGCAGTCTGACCCCCTTTAACAGGGATGATCAGCCCCAGCATTTT. It yields the protein CASSLTPFNRDDQPQHF.

Ten or more counts support this clonotype. This rearrangement joins TRBV20-1 to TRBJ1-3; D is undetermined. Per germline, CDR1 DFQATT and CDR2 SNEGSKA (reference sequence). Trimming left V 3 bases short and J 0 bases short, with 9 bases between. The CDR3 has 14 residues. The CDR3 is CSAREQPSGNTIYF. The CDR3 nucleotides are TGCAGTGCTAGGGAGCAGCCCTCTGGAAACACCATATATTTT.

This rearrangement joins TRBV29-1 to TRBJ1-2, with TRBD1 as a possible D gene (5 bases). Trimming cost V 5 bases and J 7 bases, with 11 bases left between them. Germline CDR1 reads SQVTM; CDR2 reads ANQGSEA. This CDR3 contains 11 residues. CDR3 residues: CSVPGRGGYTF. In nucleotides, the CDR3 is TGCAGCGTTCCAGGGCGAGGTGGCTACACCTTC. Together with reference TRBV29-1 and TRBJ1-2, the CDR3 gives the full variable domain: SAVISQKPSRDICQRGTSLTIQCQVDSQVTMMFWYRQQPGQSLTLIATANQGSEATYESGFVIDKFPISRPNLTFSTLTVSNMSPEDSSIYLCSVPGRGGYTFGSGTRLTVV.

This clonotype was picked up a small number of times. The chain combines TRBV12-3 or TRBV12-4 with TRBJ2-7, with TRBD2 matching 12 bases. The CDR3 totals 16 residues. The V and J ends lost 6 bases and 3 bases, in that order; junction bases with no gene match: 9. The CDR3 protein is CASRGLTSGRSYEQYF. The CDR3 region has the DNA TGTGCCAGCAGGGGGCTGACTAGCGGGAGAAGCTACGAGCAGTACTTC.

To note about this clonotype: The junction shows a germline mismatch at one end, possibly a read error. The rearrangement uses TRBV6-6 and TRBJ1-1; D is unclear. Per the germline V gene, CDR1 is MNHNY and CDR2 is SVGAGI (reference sequence). This CDR3 contains 14 residues. The CDR3 region is CASSRQVMSTETFF. The CDR3, as DNA: TGTGCCAGCAGTCGCCAGGTTATGAGCACTGAAACTTTCTTT.

The chain links TRBV5-1 to TRBJ2-2; 7 bases fit TRBD1. V shed 4 bases and J 10 bases; nucleotides not matched to a gene: 7. Germline loops: CDR1 SGHRS, CDR2 YFSETQ. This CDR3 comprises 13 residues. CDR3 in DNA: TGCGCCAGCAGCCATTCACAGGGGAAGGAGCTGTTTTTT. The encoded protein is CASSHSQGKELFF.

This chain joins TRBV14 and TRBJ2-6; 7 nucleotides agree with TRBD1. This CDR3 region has 18 residues. The V segment lost 4 bases and the J segment 0 bases; nucleotides outside the gene matches: 9. CDR1 is SGHDN and CDR2 is FVKESK in the germline V gene. The CDR3 DNA sequence: TGTGCCAGCAGCCTAAGGACAGGATACGCCTCTGGGGCCAACGTCCTGACTTTC. This gives the protein CASSLRTGYASGANVLTF.

The CDR3 here is CASSARTGKSRETQYF. The CDR3 coding sequence is TGTGCCAGTAGTGCCCGGACAGGGAAAAGTAGGGAGACCCAGTACTTC. V usage is TRBV19 and J usage is TRBJ2-5, with 8 bases that match TRBD1. The CDR3 has 16 residues. Germline V gene lookup returns CDR1 LNHDA and CDR2 SQIVND (reference sequence). J lost 5 bases, V lost 5 bases, and 13 bases had no gene match.

V and J are TRBV10-3 and TRBJ2-7; TRBD2 aligns across 7 bases. V lost 6 bases to trimming and J lost 2 bases; unmatched junction nucleotides: 10. The CDR3 is 15 residues long. Germline V lookup: CDR1 ENHRY, CDR2 SYGVKD. In DNA form, the CDR3 reads TGTGCCATCAGAAAAGAGGCGGGAGACGCCTACGAGCAGTACTTC. Protein: CAIRKEAGDAYEQYF.

V usage is TRBV29-1 and J usage is TRBJ2-7, with D perhaps matching TRBD1 (6 bases). Germline CDR1 SQVTM, CDR2 ANQGSEA. The CDR3 sequence is 14 residues long. Deletions cut 6 bases from V and 0 bases from J, with 15 bases between. The CDR3 is CSVAGTKSSYEQYF. CDR3 in DNA: TGCAGCGTGGCCGGGACAAAGAGCTCCTACGAGCAGTACTTC.

This chain uses TRBV29-1 with TRBJ2-5; the D is unclear. Trimming left V 5 bases short and J 4 bases short, with 8 bases between. The V gene's germline CDR1 is SQVTM and CDR2 ANQGSEA. The CDR3 contains 11 residues. CDR3 loop: CSVQPRETQYF. Written as DNA, the CDR3 is TGCAGCGTTCAACCCCGAGAGACCCAGTACTTC.

This clonotype appeared many times. The chain uses TRBV28 and TRBJ1-2; D unclear. CDR3 length: 15 residues. The V gene's germline CDR1 is MDHEN and CDR2 SYDVKM. Trimming took 3 bases from V and 4 from J, leaving 15 bases between them. The CDR3, as DNA: TGTGCCAGCAGTTTGTCCAGCTGGGGATCCTATGGCTACACCTTC. This translates into CASSLSSWGSYGYTF.

This clonotype was seen repeatedly, ten times or more. The rearrangement uses TRBV12-3 or TRBV12-4 and TRBJ2-7; no definite D call. V lost 5 bases and J 2 bases, leaving 7 bases between the germline ends. The CDR3 contains 12 residues. The CDR3 region has the DNA TGTGCCAGCAGTGACTCGACCTACGAGCAGTACTTC. This encodes CASSDSTYEQYF.

V and J are TRBV10-3 and TRBJ1-6, with 8 bases matching TRBD1. Germline loops: CDR1 ENHRY, CDR2 SYGVKD. The length of the CDR3 is 16 residues. Trimming at V came to 6 bases and at J to 6 bases, leaving 10 bases not matched to a gene. CDR3 in DNA: TGTGCCATCAGCCCCTCTGGGGGACAGGCTAATTCACCCCTCCACTTT. Translated, it gives CAISPSGGQANSPLHF.

The chain couples TRBV4-1 to TRBJ2-2, with D tentatively TRBD1 (6 bases). V lost 4 bases and J 4 bases, leaving 16 bases between the germline ends. This CDR3 spans 16 amino acids. Germline lookup yields CDR1 MGHRA and CDR2 YSYEKL. Here the CDR3 reads CASSLERGSGTGELFF. The CDR3 DNA is TGCGCCAGCAGCCTAGAGAGGGGGTCGGGCACCGGGGAGCTGTTTTTT.

This clonotype appeared many times. The chain joins TRBV20-1 to TRBJ1-4; possibly TRBD1 for D (6 bases). This CDR3 is built from 14 residues. Trimming cost V 3 bases and J 8 bases, with 16 bases left between them. Germline V gene sequence: CDR1 DFQATT, CDR2 SNEGSKA (reference sequence). CDR3 bases: TGCAGTGCTAGTTTACAGGGCTGGGGGGAAAAACTGTTTTTT. It yields the protein CSASLQGWGEKLFF.

CDR3 DNA sequence: TGTGCCAGCAGCTTGATGGCAGGGGGCGAGCAGTACTTC. Amino acids: CASSLMAGGEQYF. This chain uses TRBV7-2 with TRBJ2-7; 7 bases are a match to TRBD1. In germline, CDR1 is SGHTA, CDR2 FQGNSA. With 3 bases clipped from V and 6 bases from J, the junction kept 5 bases outside the gene matches. CDR3 size: 13 residues.